This passage covers 12 T cell receptor beta chains from one sample sequenced in a study of T cell clonotyping in hematopoietic cell transplantation. Time point denoted: recipient sample about 28 days before transplant, after cytoreduction. The data were produced by immunoSEQ multiplex PCR, yet TCRdb's version contains in-frame clones alone and is incomplete. The repertoire consists of approximately 80,000 clones, with roughly 95% occurring once and the leading ten covering roughly 1.5%. Sample: peripheral blood mononuclear cells, taken before stem cell transplant. These receptors originate from a woman in her 50s with acute myeloid leukemia. Some clones in this sample may be carry-over from other donors' samples.

J is TRBJ2-7 and V is TRBV7-8, with TRBD1 matching 7 bases. The CDR3 totals 14 residues. V gave up 7 bases and J gave up 6 bases; unmatched junction bases: 12. CDR1 and CDR2 from the germline V gene are SGHVS and FQNEAQ. As DNA, the CDR3 is TGTGCCAGCACCCTTGTAGACAGGGTGGGCGAGCAGTACTTC. Protein sequence: CASTLVDRVGEQYF.

This CDR3 reads CASRLGQANTGELFF. In DNA, the CDR3 is TGTGCCAGCAGACTCGGACAGGCGAACACCGGGGAGCTGTTTTTT. This chain uses TRBV28 with TRBJ2-2; 7 nucleotides match TRBD1. Germline lookup yields CDR1 MDHEN and CDR2 SYDVKM. The CDR3 totals 15 residues. V shed 6 bases and J 0 bases; nucleotides not matched to a gene: 4. The full variable domain, in which reference TRBV28 and TRBJ2-2 provide the parts outside the CDR3, is DVKVTQSSRYLVKRTGEKVFLECVQDMDHENMFWYRQDPGLGLRLIYFSYDVKMKEKGDIPEGYSVSREKKERFSLILESASTNQTSMYLCASRLGQANTGELFFGEGSRLTVL.

V and J are TRBV2 and TRBJ1-1; D is undetermined. Germline V lookup: CDR1 SNHLY, CDR2 FYNNEI. The CDR3 is 11 amino acids. The ends were cut back, 11 bases at V and 8 bases at J, with 15 bases in the middle. The CDR3 bases are TGTGCCCGGGCCGGACCGCTCGAAGCTTTCTTT. The encoded protein is CARAGPLEAFF. Together with reference TRBV2 and TRBJ1-1, the CDR3 gives the full variable domain: EPEVTQTPSHQVTQMGQEVILRCVPISNHLYFYWYRQILGQKVEFLVSFYNNEISEKSEIFDDQFSVERPDGSNFTLKIRSTKLEDSAMYFCARAGPLEAFFGQGTRLTVV.

The chain carries TRBV6-1 and TRBJ1-6; weak D call: TRBD1 (5 bases). V was clipped by 3 bases and J by 10 bases, with 19 bases between them. The CDR3 consists of 16 residues. Per the germline V gene, CDR1 is MNHNS and CDR2 is SASEGT. The CDR3 loop reads CASSEKTDRKGSPLHF. The CDR3 nucleotides are TGTGCCAGCAGTGAGAAAACTGACAGAAAAGGGTCACCCCTCCACTTT.

This chain uses TRBV9 with TRBJ2-7; D remains unclear. The CDR3 is 15 residues long. From germline, CDR1 is SGDLS and CDR2 YYNGEE. Trimming stripped 0 bases from V and 4 bases from J, with 14 bases between. The CDR3 coding sequence is TGTGCCAGCAGCGTAGGTGTTGGCGTTGGTTACGAGCAGTACTTC. Translating gives CASSVGVGVGYEQYF. Combining the CDR3 with reference TRBV9 and TRBJ2-7 gives the whole variable domain DSGVTQTPKHLITATGQRVTLRCSPRSGDLSVYWYQQSLDQGLQFLIQYYNGEERAKGNILERFSAQQFPDLHSELNLSSLELGDSALYFCASSVGVGVGYEQYFGPGTRLTVT.

This clone has just one count. This chain connects TRBV9 to TRBJ2-2; D not resolved. This CDR3 comprises 14 residues. The germline V gene has CDR1 SGDLS and CDR2 YYNGEE. V lost 3 bases and J lost 3, with 9 bases in between. The DNA of the CDR3 is TGTGCCAGCAGCGAAGGGCGTTACACCGGGGAGCTGTTTTTT. It is translated as CASSEGRYTGELFF.

The chain joins TRBV11-3 to TRBJ2-3; 14 bases match TRBD2. CDR3 size: 18 residues. With V trimmed by 4 bases and J by 0 bases, 6 bases remained unmatched. The V gene's germline CDR1 is SGHNT and CDR2 YENEEA. The CDR3 protein is CASSSSTSGGVSTDTQYF. The CDR3 DNA sequence: TGTGCCAGCAGCTCATCGACTAGCGGGGGGGTTAGCACAGATACGCAGTATTTT.

The chain employs TRBV28 and TRBJ1-2; D unclear. CDR1 and CDR2 from the germline V gene are MDHEN and SYDVKM. CDR3 length equals 16 residues. Trimming removed 6 bases at V and 1 base at J, with 18 bases between. The CDR3 loop reads CASSNTPVSGNYGYTF. The DNA of the CDR3 is TGTGCCAGCAGCAACACCCCGGTATCTGGTAACTATGGCTACACCTTC.

This sequence joins TRBV5-6 and TRBJ2-7; D is tentatively TRBD1 or TRBD2 (5 bases each). Looked up from germline, CDR1 is SGHDT and CDR2 is YYEEEE. V was clipped by 5 bases and J by 3 bases, with 9 bases between them. CDR3 length equals 12 residues. CDR3 amino acids: CASRTTGYEQYF. CDR3 in DNA: TGTGCCAGCAGGACTACAGGCTACGAGCAGTACTTC.

CDR3 DNA sequence: TGTGCCAGTAGTATTTACCTTATTGCAACTAATGAAAAACTGTTTTTT. Amino acids: CASSIYLIATNEKLFF. This rearrangement joins TRBV19 to TRBJ1-4; D call uncertain. V was trimmed by 3 bases and J by 0 bases, leaving 11 bases between them. Germline values: CDR1 LNHDA, CDR2 SQIVND (reference sequence). The CDR3 covers 16 residues.

The chain carries TRBV6-5 and TRBJ2-5; D might be TRBD1 or TRBD2, each matching 5 bases. CDR1 is MNHEY and CDR2 is SVGAGI in the germline V gene. This CDR3 comprises 14 residues. Trimming stripped 6 bases from V and 3 bases from J, with 14 bases between. CDR3 sequence reads: CASRPTGRKETQYF. CDR3 DNA sequence: TGTGCCAGCAGACCGACGGGACGCAAAGAGACCCAGTACTTC.

A single count supports this clone. The chain is built from TRBV28 and TRBJ1-1; possible D gene TRBD1, 6 bases. Trimming shortened V by 2 bases and J by 3 bases, and 16 bases separated the two germline ends. CDR3 size: 16 residues. Germline V CDR1 and CDR2: MDHEN, SYDVKM. The CDR3 reads CASSLRFGGADTEAFF. CDR3 sequence (DNA): TGTGCCAGCAGTTTAAGGTTTGGGGGCGCAGACACTGAAGCTTTCTTT.